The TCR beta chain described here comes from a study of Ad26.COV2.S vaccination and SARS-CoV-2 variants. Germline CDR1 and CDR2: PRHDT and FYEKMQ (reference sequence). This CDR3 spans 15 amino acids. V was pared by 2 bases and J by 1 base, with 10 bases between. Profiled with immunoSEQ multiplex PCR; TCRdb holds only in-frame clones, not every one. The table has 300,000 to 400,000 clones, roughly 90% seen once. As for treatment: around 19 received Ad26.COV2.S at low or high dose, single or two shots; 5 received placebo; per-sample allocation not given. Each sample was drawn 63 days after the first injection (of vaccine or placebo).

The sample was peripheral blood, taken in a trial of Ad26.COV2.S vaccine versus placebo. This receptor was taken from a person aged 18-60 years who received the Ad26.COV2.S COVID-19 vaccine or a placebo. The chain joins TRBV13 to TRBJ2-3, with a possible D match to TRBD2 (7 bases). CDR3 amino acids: CASSLFGGRTDTQYF. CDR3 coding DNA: TGTGCCAGCAGCTTATTCGGGGGGCGCACAGATACGCAGTATTTT.